These 28 T cell receptor beta chains came from one sample sequenced in a study of human T cells and chemical hapten exposure (dated by TCRdb to about 2021). The time point label here, explained by the study, means: patch test 1, 2 weeks after DPC sensitization. What this sample's treatment or condition label stands for: therapeutic diphenylcyclopropenone sensitization with weekly scalp DPC. The library was produced with RACE. The instrument given in TCRdb is NextSeq 500. TCRdb reanalyzed the raw reads on its own, using fastp at Q25 for trimming and MiXCR for clone calling, and kept in-frame beta chains. Rows are combined by CDR3 protein, so each entry shows the most common genes and DNA. For this sample the table gives roughly 380,000 distinct CDR3 sequences, of which nearly 5% were detected only once. In total, the top ten clones hold under 3% of the sample. The starting material was whole blood, obtained in connection with sensitization to the hapten diphenylcyclopropenone (DPC). These receptors all come from a woman between 50 and 59 years old with alopecia areata. Some clones in this sample may be carry-over from other donors' samples.

Many counts were recorded for this clonotype. The rearrangement uses TRBV9 and TRBJ2-5, with 13 nucleotides matching TRBD2. CDR3 length: 16 amino acids. Germline V gene data show CDR1 as SGDLS and CDR2 as YYNGEE. J was trimmed by 3 bases and V by 4 bases; bases with no gene match: 6. The CDR3 loop reads CASSIGLAGAEETQYF. The CDR3 nucleotides read TGTGCCAGCAGCATCGGACTAGCGGGGGCGGAAGAGACCCAGTACTTC.

This clonotype was seen a few times. This sequence joins TRBV12-3 or TRBV12-4 and TRBJ2-3; TRBD2 aligns across 15 bases. There are 16 residues in the CDR3. The V and J ends lost 6 bases and 5 bases, in that order; junction bases with no gene match: 6. In nucleotides, the CDR3 is TGTGCCAGCAGCTCGGGACTAGCGGGGGGTATAGATACGCAGTATTTT. As protein: CASSSGLAGGIDTQYF.

This clonotype was detected a few times. The CDR3 spells CASSLVNLHSGANVLTF. CDR3 nucleotide sequence: TGTGCCAGCAGCTTAGTCAATCTGCACTCTGGGGCCAACGTCCTGACTTTC. J is TRBJ2-6 and V is TRBV7-2, with unresolved D. The germline V and J ends were trimmed by 1 base and 0 bases, with 10 bases remaining between them. In germline, CDR1 is SGHTA, CDR2 FQGNSA. This CDR3 is built from 17 residues.

This clonotype was detected many times. The chain is built from TRBV20-1 and TRBJ1-1, with 9 bases lining up with TRBD1. Trimming cost V 5 bases and J 0 bases; bases outside gene matches: 7. The CDR3 consists of 15 residues. Germline CDR1 reads DFQATT; CDR2 reads SNEGSKA (reference sequence). In DNA, the CDR3 is TGCAGTGCTCCGACAGGGGGATCGATGAACACTGAAGCTTTCTTT. It is translated as CSAPTGGSMNTEAFF.

This clonotype was found a few times. The CDR3 region is CASSQESQSTGPQHF. The CDR3 DNA follows: TGCGCCAGCAGCCAAGAGAGTCAGAGCACAGGGCCCCAGCATTTT. The chain recombines TRBV4-3 with TRBJ1-5, with TRBD1 as a possible D gene (5 bases). The CDR3 runs 15 residues. V lost 0 bases, J lost 9 bases, and 15 bases lay in between. Germline V gives CDR1 LGHNA, CDR2 YSLEER.

This clonotype turned up a few times. V is TRBV28 and J is TRBJ1-5; D is undetermined. The V and J ends lost 6 bases and 3 bases respectively, with 15 bases between them. The CDR3 extends over 15 amino acids. Germline V CDR1 and CDR2: MDHEN, SYDVKM. CDR3 loop: CASRVEQTANQPQHF. The CDR3 DNA is TGTGCCAGCAGGGTAGAGCAAACCGCCAATCAGCCCCAGCATTTT.

This sequence joins TRBV6-1 and TRBJ1-2; unclear D gene. This CDR3 spans 14 amino acids. The germline V and J ends were trimmed by 1 base and 6 bases, with 12 bases remaining between them. Germline V lookup: CDR1 MNHNS, CDR2 SASEGT. CDR3 bases: TGTGCCAGCAGTGAAGGTCCCAGGAGGGATGGCTACACCTTC. Translation gives CASSEGPRRDGYTF.

This clonotype was seen only a few times. The chain links TRBV20-1 to TRBJ2-7, with D possibly matching TRBD1 (8 bases). Germline V gene lookup returns CDR1 DFQATT and CDR2 SNEGSKA (reference sequence). V shed 6 bases and J shed 1 base, with 13 bases lying between them. The CDR3 spans 13 residues. DNA of the CDR3: TGCAGTGCCAAACAGGGGGGGTCCTACGAGCAGTACTTC. Translating it yields CSAKQGGSYEQYF.

To note about this clonotype: Being one base from a much bigger clone, this may be a read error. V usage is TRBV7-2 and J usage is TRBJ1-1; a possible D gene is TRBD1 (5 bases). The germline gives CDR1 SGHTA, CDR2 FQGNSA. The CDR3 is made up of 14 amino acids. CDR3 nucleotide sequence: TGTGCCAGCAGCTTACGCAGGGCGAACACTGAAGATTTCTTT. Amino acid sequence: CASSLRRANTEDFF.

In this sample, this clonotype turned up a few times. This chain joins TRBV7-2 and TRBJ2-7; TRBD2 matches 7 bases. Germline-derived CDR1 and CDR2 are SGHTA and FQGNSA. The V and J ends lost 3 bases and 4 bases, in that order; junction bases with no gene match: 6. This CDR3 comprises 14 residues. CDR3 DNA sequence: TGTGCCAGCAGCTTGCAGCGGGGCTTGTACGAGCAGTACTTC. Translation: CASSLQRGLYEQYF. The whole variable domain, remainder taken from reference TRBV7-2 and TRBJ2-7, is GAGVSQSPSNKVTEKGKDVELRCDPISGHTALYWYRQSLGQGLEFLIYFQGNSAPDKSGLPSDRFSAERTGGSVSTLTIQRTQQEDSAVYLCASSLQRGLYEQYFGPGTRLTVT.

V usage is TRBV12-3 or TRBV12-4 and J usage is TRBJ2-2, with TRBD2 identical over 7 bases. The CDR3 runs 18 residues. The V gene end was trimmed by 3 bases and the J gene end by 6 bases; junction bases not matched to a gene: 16. CDR3 bases: TGTGCCAGCAGTTTTCGAGGGACTACAAACTCGGGAGCCGGGGAGCTGTTTTTT. Translating gives CASSFRGTTNSGAGELFF.

This clonotype was found many times. V usage is TRBV12-3 or TRBV12-4 and J usage is TRBJ2-1, with D maybe TRBD2 (5 bases). The CDR3 has 14 residues. V lost 2 bases to trimming and J lost 5 bases, with 10 bases between them. The CDR3 reads CASSLMSGNNEQFF. DNA for the CDR3: TGTGCCAGCAGTTTAATGAGCGGCAACAATGAGCAGTTCTTC.

This clonotype was detected ten times or more. The rearrangement joins TRBV29-1 to TRBJ2-1; tentatively, D is TRBD1 or TRBD2 (5 bases each). The CDR3 length is 14 residues. The V and J ends lost 0 bases and 3 bases respectively, with 9 bases between them. CDR1 is SQVTM and CDR2 is ANQGSEA in the germline V gene. The CDR3 spells CSVEDRGGYNEQFF. CDR3 DNA: TGCAGCGTTGAAGATCGGGGCGGCTACAATGAGCAGTTCTTC.

This clonotype appeared many times. This chain connects TRBV29-1 to TRBJ1-2, with no clear D. This CDR3 contains 11 residues. Trimming took 3 bases from V and 8 from J, leaving 10 bases between them. Germline V lookup: CDR1 SQVTM, CDR2 ANQGSEA. The CDR3 is CSVDRVFGYTF. The DNA for the CDR3 is TGCAGCGTTGACCGAGTTTTCGGCTACACCTTC.

This clonotype was detected ten times or more. J is TRBJ1-3 and V is TRBV12-3 or TRBV12-4; a weak D match, TRBD1 (5 bases). The CDR3 spans 14 residues. Trimming took 7 bases from V and 1 from J, leaving 11 bases between them. This chain's CDR3 is CASTEGISGNTIYF. DNA for the CDR3: TGTGCCAGCACTGAGGGGATTTCTGGAAACACCATATATTTT.

A word on this clonotype: With a much larger clone just one base away, this may be a read error. The rearrangement uses TRBV6-2 or TRBV6-3 and TRBJ2-1; 8 bases agree with TRBD2. The germline V gene encodes CDR1 MNHEY and CDR2 SVGEGT. The CDR3 totals 17 residues. The DNA for the CDR3 is TGTGCCAGCAGATACTCGCGGGAGGCCAGCTCCTACAATGAGCAGTTCTTC. It yields the protein CASRYSREASSYNEQFF.

This clonotype appeared many times. The chain uses TRBV20-1 and TRBJ2-2; a weak D match, TRBD1 (5 bases). The CDR3 contains 15 residues. With 6 bases removed from V and 2 bases from J, the gap between germline ends came to 16 bases. The germline V gene encodes CDR1 DFQATT and CDR2 SNEGSKA (reference sequence). Here the CDR3 DNA reads TGCAGTGCGCTTCCCCTTAGGACAAACACCGGGGAGCTGTTTTTT. Protein sequence: CSALPLRTNTGELFF.

The chain joins TRBV4-3 to TRBJ1-1; 10 bases are a match to TRBD1. Germline V gene lookup returns CDR1 LGHNA and CDR2 YSLEER. CDR3 size: 15 residues. The J segment lost 6 bases and the V segment lost 0 bases, leaving 4 bases of the junction unmatched. As DNA, the CDR3 is TGCGCCAGCAGCCAAGAAGGACAGGGGGGCGCTGAAGCTTTCTTT. Amino acids: CASSQEGQGGAEAFF.

This clonotype has only a few counts. This chain links TRBV9 with TRBJ2-7; D remains unclear. The CDR3 is 14 residues long. From germline, CDR1 is SGDLS and CDR2 YYNGEE. Deletions cut 0 bases from V and 0 bases from J, with 7 bases between. CDR3: CASSVGVDSYEQYF. In DNA, the CDR3 is TGTGCCAGCAGCGTAGGAGTCGACTCCTACGAGCAGTACTTC.

The chain couples TRBV27 to TRBJ2-2, with D hard to call. The V end was cut by 0 bases, the J end by 6 bases, with 8 bases between. Per the germline V gene, CDR1 is MNHEY and CDR2 is SMNVEV (reference sequence). The CDR3 spans 14 residues. The CDR3, as DNA: TGTGCCAGCAGTTTATCGCCGGGCGCCGGGGAGCTGTTTTTT. Translating gives CASSLSPGAGELFF.

In its sample, this clonotype was seen many times. In DNA, the CDR3 is TGTGCCAGCAGTTACCGGGCGAATCAGCCCCAGCATTTT. Its protein product is CASSYRANQPQHF. The chain recombines TRBV6-5 with TRBJ1-5; D call uncertain. CDR1 MNHEY and CDR2 SVGAGI come from the germline V gene. V was shortened by 2 bases and J by 4 bases, with 6 bases between the two germline ends. This CDR3 spans 13 amino acids.

There are many counts of this clonotype. The rearrangement links TRBV2 to TRBJ1-2; D ambiguous. The CDR3 runs 14 residues. Per germline, CDR1 SNHLY and CDR2 FYNNEI. V was trimmed by 3 bases and J by 8 bases, leaving 16 bases between them. This chain's CDR3 is CASSDAPFGWGYTF. CDR3 nucleotide sequence: TGTGCCAGCAGTGACGCCCCTTTCGGCTGGGGCTACACCTTC.

The chain links TRBV6-1 to TRBJ2-7, with 9 bases identical to TRBD1. The CDR3 extends over 13 amino acids. The germline V gene has CDR1 MNHNS and CDR2 SASEGT. V shed 10 bases, J shed 2 bases, and the junction held 6 bases outside the gene matches. The CDR3 DNA is TGTGCCATCTCGGACAGGGGACCCTACGAGCAGTACTTC. This sequence encodes CAISDRGPYEQYF.

This clonotype was recorded at least ten times. The rearrangement uses TRBV7-9 and TRBJ2-1; D not resolved. Deletions cut 7 bases from V and 3 bases from J, with 16 bases between. Germline V gives CDR1 SEHNR, CDR2 FQNEAQ (reference sequence). The CDR3 contains 15 residues. This chain's CDR3 is CASIIPGSLYNEQFF. The CDR3 DNA reads as TGTGCCAGCATCATACCCGGCAGCCTCTACAATGAGCAGTTCTTC.

This clonotype was counted many times. The gene calls are TRBV20-1 and TRBJ1-1; TRBD1 might be the D (5 bases). CDR1 is DFQATT and CDR2 is SNEGSKA in the germline V gene (reference sequence). Trimming left V 1 base short and J 10 bases short, with 22 bases between. This CDR3 comprises 15 residues. CDR3 nucleotide sequence: TGCAGTGCTAGAGTAGGTATTAGGAGGGGCGCAGGAGCTTTCTTT. Protein: CSARVGIRRGAGAFF.

This sequence joins TRBV5-5 and TRBJ2-2, with D tentatively TRBD2 (5 bases). The CDR3 runs 16 residues. Trimming pared 3 bases from V and 4 bases from J, leaving 16 bases between. Germline loops: CDR1 SGHKS, CDR2 YYEKEE (reference sequence). CDR3 region: CASSSLTSLSTGELFF. CDR3 bases: TGTGCCAGCAGCTCCCTTACTAGTCTGAGCACCGGGGAGCTGTTTTTT.

This clonotype was seen a handful of times. V is TRBV2 and J is TRBJ1-5, with 7 bases fitting TRBD1. Germline V CDR1 and CDR2: SNHLY, FYNNEI. The ends lost 9 bases at V and 5 bases at J; junction bases unmatched: 7. This CDR3 has 13 residues. CDR3: CASKTGLYQPQHF. The CDR3 nucleotides read TGTGCCAGTAAGACAGGGCTATATCAGCCCCAGCATTTT.

The sample holds many counts of this clonotype. This chain links TRBV5-1 with TRBJ2-3, with 8 bases lining up with TRBD1. Germline V gives CDR1 SGHRS, CDR2 YFSETQ. The CDR3 loop spans 16 amino acids. J was trimmed by 4 bases and V by 0 bases; bases with no gene match: 7. The CDR3 spells CASSLGQGISADTQYF. The CDR3 nucleotides read TGCGCCAGCAGCTTGGGACAGGGGATCTCGGCAGATACGCAGTATTTT.